This TCR beta chain is from a study of identical twins. Findings of the study overall: Out-of-frame beta chain sequences displayed weaker excess sharing between twins. Modeled out-of-frame TCR alpha sharing in monozygotic twins fell below observed levels. Memory repertoires showed no such pattern, whereas abundant cord blood beta clonotypes carried fewer insertions.

Germline V CDR1 and CDR2: MNHNS, SASEGT. This CDR3 is 14 amino acids long. V was trimmed by 7 bases and J by 2 bases, leaving 14 bases between them. TCRdb processed the 5' RACE reads anew with MiXCR; each CDR3 protein has one entry. The sample has about 1.7 million distinct CDR3 sequences, around 29% seen once. In regard to this clonotype: Its antigen is undetermined.

The donors were all healthy and Caucasian. Sequencing was performed on cord blood. The chain uses TRBV6-1 and TRBJ1-2; tentatively, D is TRBD1 (6 bases). The TCR comes from a newborn girl in good health. In DNA form, the CDR3 reads TGTGCCAGCAACCCGGGACAAACCAACTATGGCTACACCTTC. It encodes CASNPGQTNYGYTF.